Here is one T cell receptor beta chain with its context. In the original analysis: From reference gene primer amplification, estimates of nucleated cell counts were derived. The protocol was immunoSEQ multiplex PCR, while the TCRdb copy is restricted to in-frame clones and leaves out a portion. V, J and clone size are taken as reported in that table, and D and trimming were inferred from the DNA itself. The table lists roughly 200,000 clones, roughly 85% of them singletons. These data are taken from a study of blood T cell repertoires in COVID-19. Study-level background: The United States, Italy and Spain were the sources of the acute and convalescent COVID-19 samples. Sources were T cells, B-cell-depleted T cells, or PBMCs; the material itself was cDNA or gDNA.

Recovered participants had two consecutive negative NP/OP PCR tests, healthcare professional clearance, or symptom resolution. This CDR3 comprises 15 residues. Germline CDR1 reads MDHEN; CDR2 reads SYDVKM. Trimming left V 1 base short and J 4 bases short, with 11 bases between. Sequenced sample: PBMCs or T cells enriched from blood (not recorded which). This receptor was identified in a man between 35 and 55 years old who had recovered from COVID-19. This sequence joins TRBV28 and TRBJ1-5; D perhaps matches TRBD1 (5 bases). The CDR3 is CASSLYGGMNQPQHF. For the CDR3, the DNA is TGTGCCAGCAGTTTATACGGGGGGATGAATCAGCCCCAGCATTTT.